The 9 T cell receptor beta chains presented below share a single source sample, sequenced in a study of cytomegalovirus exposure and HLA in healthy donors (dated by TCRdb to about 2017). Receptor libraries were prepared by the immunoSEQ multiplex PCR assay. For the multiplex PCR, a mixture combining 60 forward primers for TCR Vbeta segments and 13 reverse primers for TCR Jbeta segments was used. What TCRdb holds here is the immuneACCESS table cut down to in-frame rearrangements. Part of the clones is not present; checked against another copy, under half of the missing clones reflect an unresolved V gene, and the others are unexplained. The sample table lists around 130,000 clones, roughly 84% of them with a count of one. Of the sample, approximately 1.7% is held by the ten largest clones. Sequences were obtained from PBMCs. These receptors came from a boy between 5 and 17 years old in good health and CMV-seronegative.

This clone has just one count. The V gene is TRBV5-1, the J gene TRBJ2-2; 10 nucleotides match TRBD2. This CDR3 is built from 16 residues. CDR1 SGHRS and CDR2 YFSETQ come from the germline V gene. Trimming cost V 0 bases and J 1 base; bases outside gene matches: 0. The CDR3 nucleotides are TGCGCCAGCAGCTTGGGACTAGCGGGGAACACCGGGGAGCTGTTTTTT. It translates to CASSLGLAGNTGELFF.

The V call is TRBV23-1, the J call TRBJ2-6; no reliable D call. TRBV23-1 is an ORF; its function is uncertain. The V and J ends lost 4 bases and 0 bases respectively, with 7 bases between them. This CDR3 is 15 amino acids long. The CDR3 DNA is TGCGCCAGCAGTCGACAAAACTCTGGGGCCAACGTCCTGACTTTC. This sequence encodes CASSRQNSGANVLTF.

V usage is TRBV15 and J usage is TRBJ1-2, with 8 bases fitting TRBD1. The CDR3 consists of 15 residues. V shed 4 bases, J shed 10 bases, and the junction held 14 bases outside the gene matches. The V gene's germline CDR1 is LNHNV and CDR2 YYDKDF (reference sequence). The CDR3 spells CATSNPGQAVGDYTF. As DNA, the CDR3 is TGTGCCACCAGCAACCCGGGACAGGCAGTGGGCGACTACACCTTC.

This CDR3 is CASRAGMGGELFF. Written as DNA, the CDR3 is TGTGCCAGCAGGGCCGGGATGGGCGGGGAGCTGTTTTTT. This chain uses TRBV2 with TRBJ2-2; TRBD2 might be the D (5 bases). The V and J ends lost 6 bases and 7 bases respectively, with 12 bases between them. The germline gives CDR1 SNHLY, CDR2 FYNNEI. CDR3 length: 13 amino acids.

This chain joins TRBV2 and TRBJ1-2, with D perhaps matching TRBD1 (5 bases). CDR3 length equals 11 residues. Trimming took 0 bases from V and 11 from J, leaving 7 bases between them. Germline CDR1 and CDR2: SNHLY and FYNNEI. Written as DNA, the CDR3 is TGTGCCAGCAGTGAAGCGCGGGGGTACACCTTC. It encodes CASSEARGYTF. The variable domain in full, completed from reference TRBV2 and TRBJ1-2, reads EPEVTQTPSHQVTQMGQEVILRCVPISNHLYFYWYRQILGQKVEFLVSFYNNEISEKSEIFDDQFSVERPDGSNFTLKIRSTKLEDSAMYFCASSEARGYTFGSGTRLTVV.

The chain employs TRBV5-4 and TRBJ1-1; D unclear. The V end lost 6 bases, the J end lost 3 bases, and 9 bases lay between the germline ends. This CDR3 is 12 amino acids long. Germline V gene data show CDR1 as SGHNT and CDR2 as YYREEE (reference sequence). CDR3 protein: CASKLGDTEAFF. CDR3 DNA: TGTGCCAGCAAGCTGGGAGACACTGAAGCTTTCTTT.

To note about this clone: Germline is not matched at one junction end, which may reflect a read error. J is TRBJ2-5 and V is TRBV6-1; 8 nucleotides align to TRBD1. The CDR3 covers 15 residues. Germline V gene data show CDR1 as MNHNS and CDR2 as SASEGT. DNA of the CDR3: TGTGCCGGCAGTGAGTCCAGGGGGCCTGCAGAGACCCAGTACTTC. Its translation: CAGSESRGPAETQYF.

This chain links TRBV6-6 with TRBJ1-1; 9 bases align to TRBD1. V gave up 4 bases and J gave up 6 bases; unmatched junction bases: 9. CDR1 and CDR2 from the germline V gene are MNHNY and SVGAGI (reference sequence). This CDR3 comprises 15 residues. CDR3 region: CASSSEQGANAEAFF. In DNA, the CDR3 is TGTGCCAGCAGTTCTGAACAGGGGGCTAACGCTGAAGCTTTCTTT.

The chain uses TRBV2 and TRBJ2-1, with 14 bases that match TRBD2. The germline V gene has CDR1 SNHLY and CDR2 FYNNEI. The CDR3 consists of 15 residues. V trimming: 5 bases; J trimming: 9 bases; junction bases outside the gene matches: 6. This CDR3 reads CASSPGLAGVGEQFF. CDR3 coding DNA: TGTGCCAGCAGTCCGGGACTAGCGGGAGTTGGTGAGCAGTTCTTC. Filled out from reference TRBV2 and TRBJ2-1, the complete variable domain reads EPEVTQTPSHQVTQMGQEVILRCVPISNHLYFYWYRQILGQKVEFLVSFYNNEISEKSEIFDDQFSVERPDGSNFTLKIRSTKLEDSAMYFCASSPGLAGVGEQFFGPGTRLTVL.